This T cell receptor (beta chain) was captured by sequencing in a study of glioma-infiltrating T cells after dendritic cell vaccination. Turning to the study itself: Patients had newly diagnosed or recurrent glioblastoma and received dendritic cell vaccines.

Study observations and caveats: Higher pretreatment TIL content predicted longer progression-free time and survival.

Before vaccination, two weeks after the third vaccination, and at progression, PBMC were collected. Primers: 60 V beta forward and 13 J beta reverse. Profiling relied on immunoSEQ multiplex PCR, and the TCRdb table lists in-frame clones only, not all of them. The sample holds just under 85,000 clones; around 90% are singletons and the top ten take 3% to 3.5%. Losses at the gene ends were 6 bases for V and 6 bases for J; bases not matched to a gene: 8. CDR1 and CDR2 (germline): MNHNY, SVGAGI (reference sequence). The CDR3 runs to 16 residues. A word on this clone: What it binds is not known.

This receptor was taken from a human donor with glioblastoma. This material consisted of blood, taken before dendritic cell vaccination. This chain connects TRBV6-6 to TRBJ1-6; 10 nucleotides match TRBD1. CDR3 protein: CASSRQGQGVNSPLHF. The CDR3 DNA follows: TGTGCCAGCAGCCGACAAGGACAGGGGGTTAATTCACCCCTCCACTTT.